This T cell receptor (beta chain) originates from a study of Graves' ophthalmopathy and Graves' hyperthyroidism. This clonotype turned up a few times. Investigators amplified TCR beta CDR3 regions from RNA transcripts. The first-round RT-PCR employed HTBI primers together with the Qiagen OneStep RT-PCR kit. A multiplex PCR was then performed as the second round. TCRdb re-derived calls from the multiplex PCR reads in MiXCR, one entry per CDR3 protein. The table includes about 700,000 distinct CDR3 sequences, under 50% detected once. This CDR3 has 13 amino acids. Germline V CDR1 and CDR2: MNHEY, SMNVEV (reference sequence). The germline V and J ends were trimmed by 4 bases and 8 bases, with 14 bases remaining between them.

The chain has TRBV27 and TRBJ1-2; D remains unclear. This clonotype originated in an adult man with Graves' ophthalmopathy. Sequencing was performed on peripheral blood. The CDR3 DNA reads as TGTGCCAGCAGTTCAACCCCGCCTCGGGGCTACACCTTC. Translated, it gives CASSSTPPRGYTF.